Following are 24 T cell receptor beta chains from one sample sequenced in a study of CD8 T cells in Susac syndrome. The RNA, roughly 0.45 to 1 ug, was put through reverse transcription using random hexamers. TCRdb reprocessed the immunoSEQ multiplex PCR reads with MiXCR, giving one entry per CDR3 protein. Altogether 200,000 or so distinct CDR3 sequences are present, approximately 96% being singletons, with the ten largest covering around 0.092%. Sequencing was performed on CD4+ T cells from PBMCs. The receptors stem from a human donor with Susac syndrome.

This clonotype was detected once. The chain recombines TRBV5-1 with TRBJ2-2, with 7 bases lining up with TRBD2. J gave up 0 bases and V 6 bases, and 8 bases lay outside the gene matches. CDR3 length: 16 amino acids. Germline V lookup: CDR1 SGHRS, CDR2 YFSETQ. CDR3 amino acids: CASTREETSNTGELFF. As DNA, the CDR3 is TGCGCCAGCACCCGGGAGGAGACTTCGAACACCGGGGAGCTGTTTTTT.

This clonotype was detected only once. The chain joins TRBV6-6 to TRBJ2-7; TRBD2 matches 12 bases. V lost 5 bases to trimming and J lost 3 bases; unmatched junction nucleotides: 5. The CDR3 covers 15 residues. Looked up from germline, CDR1 is MNHNY and CDR2 is SVGAGI (reference sequence). CDR3 protein: CASSRTSGASYEQYF. The CDR3 DNA is TGTGCCAGCAGTCGGACTAGCGGGGCTAGCTACGAGCAGTACTTC.

CDR3 region: CASSFKLPPRVSGANVLTF. In DNA, the CDR3 is TGTGCCAGCAGTTTTAAACTCCCACCGCGGGTTTCTGGGGCCAACGTCCTGACTTTC. The V call is TRBV12-3 or TRBV12-4, the J call TRBJ2-6; D possibly corresponds to TRBD2 (5 bases). The V gene lost 3 bases and the J gene lost 1 base, with 19 bases spanning the gap. The CDR3 extends over 19 amino acids.

This clonotype has a single count. V usage is TRBV5-6 and J usage is TRBJ2-5; maybe TRBD1 (5 bases). The germline gives CDR1 SGHDT, CDR2 YYEEEE. Trimming stripped 4 bases from V and 5 bases from J, with 18 bases between. The CDR3 is 15 residues long. In DNA, the CDR3 is TGTGCCAGCAGCCCCGGTACAGGTCTTTCGGAGACCCAGTACTTC. Its translation: CASSPGTGLSETQYF.

The V gene is TRBV9, the J gene TRBJ1-1, with D hard to call. Germline loops: CDR1 SGDLS, CDR2 YYNGEE. The CDR3 contains 12 residues. Trimming took off 3 bases at V and 1 base at J, with 4 bases between the two ends. CDR3 bases: TGTGCCAGCAGCGCCGAGAACACTGAAGCTTTCTTT. Its translation: CASSAENTEAFF.

This chain uses TRBV4-1 with TRBJ2-3, with D unclear. Trimming took 1 base from V and 2 from J, leaving 7 bases between them. Looked up from germline, CDR1 is MGHRA and CDR2 is YSYEKL. The CDR3 runs 14 residues. The CDR3 DNA sequence: TGCGCCAGCAGCCAAGTTCTAATCACAGATACGCAGTATTTT. This codes for CASSQVLITDTQYF.

The chain uses TRBV18 and TRBJ2-2; tentative D call: TRBD2 (6 bases). The CDR3 is 15 amino acids. The germline gives CDR1 KGHSH, CDR2 LQKENI. The V end was cut by 3 bases, the J end by 1 base, with 9 bases between. CDR3 protein: CASSPGLLNTGELFF. CDR3 DNA sequence: TGTGCCAGCTCACCGGGACTCCTGAACACCGGGGAGCTGTTTTTT.

The chain couples TRBV30 to TRBJ2-7; 8 positions agree with TRBD1. V was clipped by 0 bases and J by 0 bases; unmatched bases: 7. The germline V gene has CDR1 GTSNPN and CDR2 SVGIG (reference sequence). The CDR3 runs 16 residues. DNA of the CDR3: TGTGCCTGGAGTGTTCCCAGGACAGGGTACTCCTACGAGCAGTACTTC. Translation: CAWSVPRTGYSYEQYF.

The chain combines TRBV7-2 with TRBJ1-6; 8 bases are a match to TRBD1. Looked up from germline, CDR1 is SGHTA and CDR2 is FQGNSA. J was trimmed by 15 bases and V by 3 bases; bases with no gene match: 16. This CDR3 has 16 residues. CDR3 protein: CASSLYRDRPLLILHF. In DNA form, the CDR3 reads TGTGCCAGCAGCTTGTACCGGGACAGGCCGCTTCTGATCCTCCACTTT.

About this clonotype: The germline gene is not matched at one end of the junction; a read error may be the cause. For the CDR3, the DNA is TGTGCCAGCAGTTTATCGATGGGAGTCAGGGTGAGCGTCTTC. The encoded protein is CASSLSMGVRVSVF. The chain uses TRBV27 and TRBJ2-1; D possibly uses TRBD1 or TRBD2 (5 bases each). The CDR3 is made up of 14 amino acids. The germline gives CDR1 MNHEY, CDR2 SMNVEV (reference sequence).

This chain links TRBV10-2 with TRBJ1-2, with unresolved D. CDR1 WSHSY and CDR2 SAAADI come from the germline V gene. This CDR3 contains 13 residues. Trimming took 8 bases from V and 2 from J, leaving 12 bases between them. CDR3 sequence: CASVGSLNYGYTF. As DNA, the CDR3 is TGCGCCAGCGTCGGCAGTCTAAACTATGGCTACACCTTC.

A single count supports this clonotype. The V call is TRBV30, the J call TRBJ2-5, with TRBD1 identical over 7 bases. The J segment lost 5 bases and the V segment lost 6 bases, leaving 9 bases of the junction unmatched. This CDR3 is 13 amino acids long. The germline gives CDR1 GTSNPN, CDR2 SVGIG (reference sequence). CDR3 sequence: CACGGTERETQYF. The CDR3 region has the DNA TGTGCCTGTGGTGGGACAGAGAGGGAGACCCAGTACTTC.

In its sample, this clonotype was seen once. In nucleotides, the CDR3 is TGCAGTGCTTCCCGGACTGACCCAGGAGAGACCCAGTACTTC. Translation gives CSASRTDPGETQYF. The genes are TRBV20-1 and TRBJ2-5, with D maybe TRBD2 (5 bases). V lost 5 bases and J 4 bases, leaving 17 bases between the germline ends. The CDR3 extends over 14 amino acids. In germline, CDR1 is DFQATT, CDR2 SNEGSKA (reference sequence).

The rearrangement uses TRBV14 and TRBJ1-2; D uncertain. CDR3 length: 15 amino acids. V was clipped by 3 bases and J by 6 bases, with 17 bases between them. Germline CDR1 SGHDN, CDR2 FVKESK. CDR3 sequence (DNA): TGTGCCAGCAGCCACCCACCCCTCATCGATGATGGCTACACCTTC. This sequence encodes CASSHPPLIDDGYTF.

This sequence joins TRBV12-3 or TRBV12-4 and TRBJ2-5; no clear D gene. This CDR3 is 12 amino acids long. The ends were cut back, 5 bases at V and 6 bases at J, with 10 bases in the middle. CDR3 region: CASSPNSQTQYF. The CDR3 DNA reads as TGTGCCAGCAGTCCCAATTCCCAGACCCAGTACTTC.

V is TRBV20-1 and J is TRBJ2-5; D remains unclear. The germline gives CDR1 DFQATT, CDR2 SNEGSKA (reference sequence). This CDR3 is 12 amino acids long. Trimming stripped 0 bases from V and 5 bases from J, with 7 bases between. CDR3 bases: TGCAGTGCTAGAGATAACGGGGAGACCCAGTACTTC. Its protein product is CSARDNGETQYF.

The chain employs TRBV19 and TRBJ2-7, with D possibly being TRBD1 (6 bases). The germline CDR1 and CDR2 sequences are LNHDA and SQIVND (reference sequence). V was cut by 7 bases and J by 0 bases, with 10 bases left in between. The CDR3 runs 13 residues. CDR3 sequence reads: CASNQDSSYEQYF. Written as DNA, the CDR3 is TGTGCCAGTAACCAGGACAGCTCCTACGAGCAGTACTTC.

This chain connects TRBV12-3 or TRBV12-4 to TRBJ2-2, with D uncertain. V was trimmed by 0 bases and J by 4 bases, leaving 3 bases between them. The CDR3 sequence is 13 residues long. The CDR3 reads CASSLAGTGELFF. In DNA form, the CDR3 reads TGTGCCAGCAGTTTAGCTGGCACCGGGGAGCTGTTTTTT.

V and J are TRBV20-1 and TRBJ2-5; maybe TRBD2 (5 bases). CDR1 and CDR2 from the germline V gene are DFQATT and SNEGSKA (reference sequence). Trimming took off 3 bases at V and 4 bases at J, with 15 bases between the two ends. The CDR3 contains 14 residues. CDR3 sequence: CSARVLGTGETQYF. CDR3 DNA sequence: TGCAGTGCTAGGGTACTAGGAACGGGAGAGACCCAGTACTTC.

The chain links TRBV29-1 to TRBJ2-7; TRBD1 agrees at 7 bases. The CDR3 has 14 residues. J lost 3 bases, V lost 7 bases, and 12 bases had no gene match. Germline CDR1 SQVTM, CDR2 ANQGSEA. CDR3 in DNA: TGCAGCGAGGGGCCGGGACAGAAGTACTACGAGCAGTACTTC. Protein sequence: CSEGPGQKYYEQYF.

The chain employs TRBV5-1 and TRBJ2-7, with D perhaps TRBD1 (6 bases). Germline V CDR1 and CDR2: SGHRS, YFSETQ. Trimming took off 4 bases at V and 5 bases at J, with 16 bases between the two ends. This CDR3 has 14 residues. CDR3 bases: TGCGCCAGCAGCGAAGGGACACCGCCTAACGAGCAGTACTTC. Its translation is CASSEGTPPNEQYF.

The V gene is TRBV18, the J gene TRBJ2-7; tentative D call: TRBD2 (5 bases). The germline CDR1 and CDR2 sequences are KGHSH and LQKENI. The length of the CDR3 is 15 residues. V was trimmed by 1 base and J by 2 bases, leaving 12 bases between them. CDR3 residues: CASSPQGVRTYEQYF. The CDR3 DNA follows: TGTGCCAGCTCACCACAGGGAGTACGCACCTACGAGCAGTACTTC.

The V gene is TRBV24-1, the J gene TRBJ2-1; 8 bases are shared with TRBD2. The CDR3 contains 13 residues. Germline loops: CDR1 KGHDR, CDR2 SFDVKD. With V trimmed by 4 bases and J by 12 bases, 7 bases remained unmatched. CDR3 DNA: TGTGCCACCAGTGACGAACTAGCGGCCGGGCAGTTCTTC. This encodes CATSDELAAGQFF.

The chain combines TRBV29-1 with TRBJ2-7; weak D call: TRBD1 (6 bases). The CDR3 sequence is 13 residues long. The V gene's germline CDR1 is SQVTM and CDR2 ANQGSEA. With 4 bases removed from V and 5 bases from J, the gap between germline ends came to 15 bases. CDR3 sequence: CSVVRTADNEQYF. In DNA, the CDR3 is TGCAGCGTTGTTAGGACAGCAGACAACGAGCAGTACTTC.